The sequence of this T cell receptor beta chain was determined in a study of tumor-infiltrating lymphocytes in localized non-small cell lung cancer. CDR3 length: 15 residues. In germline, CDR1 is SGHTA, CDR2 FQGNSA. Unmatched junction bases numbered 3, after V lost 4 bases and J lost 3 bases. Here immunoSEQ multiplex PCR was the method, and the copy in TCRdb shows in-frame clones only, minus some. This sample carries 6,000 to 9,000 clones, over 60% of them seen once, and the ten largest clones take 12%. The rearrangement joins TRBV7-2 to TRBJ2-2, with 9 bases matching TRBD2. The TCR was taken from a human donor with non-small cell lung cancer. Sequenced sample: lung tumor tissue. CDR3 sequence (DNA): TGTGCCAGCAGCTCCAGACTAGCGGACACCGGGGAGCTGTTTTTT. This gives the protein CASSSRLADTGELFF.